These 2 T cell receptor beta chains originate from one sample sequenced in a study of CD8 T cells in Susac syndrome. The RNA input was 0.5 to 1 ug, and it was reverse transcribed with random hexamers. MiXCR, run by TCRdb on the immunoSEQ multiplex PCR reads, gives a single entry per CDR3 protein. The data hold 110,000 to 150,000 distinct CDR3 sequences, with approximately 96% observed a single time. The sample was CD4+ T cells from PBMCs. These receptor sequences come from a human donor with Susac syndrome.

The chain couples TRBV20-1 to TRBJ2-3, with D perhaps matching TRBD2 (6 bases). The CDR3 has 16 amino acids. From germline, CDR1 is DFQATT and CDR2 SNEGSKA (reference sequence). Trimming pared 3 bases from V and 0 bases from J, leaving 16 bases between. CDR3 sequence (DNA): TGCAGTGCTAGCGGACTACTAGGCGCTAGCACAGATACGCAGTATTTT. Protein sequence: CSASGLLGASTDTQYF.

V and J are TRBV2 and TRBJ2-5; no firm D call. V was shortened by 7 bases and J by 1 base, with 10 bases between the two germline ends. The CDR3 covers 13 residues. CDR1 is SNHLY, CDR2 FYNNEI, per germline. The CDR3: CASTLDSQETQYF. CDR3 coding DNA: TGTGCCAGCACCCTAGACTCCCAAGAGACCCAGTACTTC.